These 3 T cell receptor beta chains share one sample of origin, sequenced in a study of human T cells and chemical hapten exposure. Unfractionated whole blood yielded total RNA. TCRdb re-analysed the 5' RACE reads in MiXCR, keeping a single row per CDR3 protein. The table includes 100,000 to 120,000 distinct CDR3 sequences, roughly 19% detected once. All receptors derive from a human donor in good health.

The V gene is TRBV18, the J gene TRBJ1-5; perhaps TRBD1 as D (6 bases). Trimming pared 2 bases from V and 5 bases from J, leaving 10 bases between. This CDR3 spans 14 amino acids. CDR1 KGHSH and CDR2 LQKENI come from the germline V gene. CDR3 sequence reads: CASSPSRGDQPQHF. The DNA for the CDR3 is TGTGCCAGCTCACCAAGCAGGGGAGATCAGCCCCAGCATTTT.

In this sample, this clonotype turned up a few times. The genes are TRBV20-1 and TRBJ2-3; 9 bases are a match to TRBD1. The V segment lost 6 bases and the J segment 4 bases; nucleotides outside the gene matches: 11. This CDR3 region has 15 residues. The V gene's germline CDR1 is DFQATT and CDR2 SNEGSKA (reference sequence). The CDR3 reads CSALDRGTGSDTQYF. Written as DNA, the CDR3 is TGCAGTGCGTTGGACCGCGGGACAGGGTCAGATACGCAGTATTTT.

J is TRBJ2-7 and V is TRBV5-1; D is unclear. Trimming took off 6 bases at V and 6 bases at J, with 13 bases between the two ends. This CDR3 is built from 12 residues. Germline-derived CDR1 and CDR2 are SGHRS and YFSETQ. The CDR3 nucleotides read TGCGCCAGCACCGAAGCATGGGGCGAGCAGTACTTC. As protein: CASTEAWGEQYF. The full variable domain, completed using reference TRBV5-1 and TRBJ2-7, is KAGVTQTPRYLIKTRGQQVTLSCSPISGHRSVSWYQQTPGQGLQFLFEYFSETQRNKGNFPGRFSGRQFSNSRSEMNVSTLELGDSALYLCASTEAWGEQYFGPGTRLTVT.